This entry lists 12 T cell receptor beta chains sequenced from one sample in a study of cytomegalovirus exposure and HLA in healthy donors. A multiplex PCR was run with 60 Vbeta primers and 13 Jbeta primers. The repertoire was sequenced with immunoSEQ multiplex PCR; TCRdb's copy has only in-frame clones and lacks some. This sample yields about 67,000 clones, of which 68% are seen a single time; roughly 2.1% belongs to the top ten. The sample consisted of PBMCs. The source is a woman aged 25 to 45 in good health and CMV-seronegative.

The V call is TRBV2, the J call TRBJ2-2, with TRBD1 identical over 10 bases. With 6 bases clipped from V and 6 bases from J, the junction kept 4 bases outside the gene matches. This CDR3 has 14 residues. The germline V gene encodes CDR1 SNHLY and CDR2 FYNNEI. CDR3 in amino acids: CASRDRGNSGELFF. CDR3 sequence (DNA): TGTGCCAGCAGGGACAGGGGGAATTCCGGGGAGCTGTTTTTT.

The chain links TRBV6-1 to TRBJ1-4; maybe TRBD1 (6 bases). CDR3 size: 16 residues. Germline lookup yields CDR1 MNHNS and CDR2 SASEGT. V was trimmed by 2 bases and J by 3 bases, leaving 13 bases between them. CDR3 residues: CASSEITGRSNEKLFF. CDR3 in DNA: TGTGCCAGCAGTGAAATCACAGGGCGGTCTAATGAAAAACTGTTTTTT.

This clone showed up just a few times. V gene TRBV6-5 combines with J gene TRBJ1-1; D may be TRBD1 (6 bases). This CDR3 has 15 residues. V shed 2 bases and J shed 0 bases, with 10 bases lying between them. CDR1 is MNHEY, CDR2 SVGAGI, per germline. The CDR3 is CASSYSRTVNTEAFF. The CDR3 DNA sequence: TGTGCCAGCAGTTACAGTCGGACAGTGAACACTGAAGCTTTCTTT.

The rearrangement joins TRBV7-2 to TRBJ2-1; D is possibly TRBD2 (7 bases). V lost 8 bases and J lost 12, with 20 bases in between. Germline V gene data show CDR1 as SGHTA and CDR2 as FQGNSA. The length of the CDR3 is 13 residues. CDR3 protein: CASPLRWGGLQFF. The CDR3 DNA follows: TGTGCCAGCCCCTTAAGGTGGGGGGGCCTGCAGTTCTTC. Together with reference TRBV7-2 and TRBJ2-1, the CDR3 gives the full variable domain: GAGVSQSPSNKVTEKGKDVELRCDPISGHTALYWYRQSLGQGLEFLIYFQGNSAPDKSGLPSDRFSAERTGGSVSTLTIQRTQQEDSAVYLCASPLRWGGLQFFGPGTRLTVL.

There are a few counts of this clone. This rearrangement joins TRBV9 to TRBJ2-5, with a possible D match to TRBD1 (6 bases). Germline V gives CDR1 SGDLS, CDR2 YYNGEE. The CDR3 is 15 residues long. Trimming took off 0 bases at V and 5 bases at J, with 14 bases between the two ends. In DNA form, the CDR3 reads TGTGCCAGCAGCGTAGTGTCAGGGGATAGGGAGACCCAGTACTTC. Its protein is CASSVVSGDRETQYF.

This clone has just a few counts. The V call is TRBV28, the J call TRBJ2-1; 8 bases agree with TRBD1. The CDR3 sequence is 16 residues long. CDR1 and CDR2 (germline): MDHEN, SYDVKM. The J segment lost 8 bases and the V segment lost 5 bases, leaving 14 bases of the junction unmatched. CDR3 sequence (DNA): TGTGCCAGCAGTACACCGGGACAGGCCCTCCGGGATGAGCAGTTCTTC. Translation gives CASSTPGQALRDEQFF.

This clone was detected only a few times. The rearrangement links TRBV4-1 to TRBJ1-3; the match to TRBD1 covers 7 bases. The CDR3 runs 14 residues. After removal of 7 bases from V and 3 bases from J, the junction contained 6 bases not matched to a gene. The V gene's germline CDR1 is MGHRA and CDR2 YSYEKL. As DNA, the CDR3 is TGCGCCAGCAACGACAGGGTGGGTGGAAACACCATATATTTT. Translating it yields CASNDRVGGNTIYF.

This clone was counted a single time. This sequence joins TRBV6-4 and TRBJ1-1; no clear D. Trimming cost V 5 bases and J 2 bases, with 12 bases left between them. This CDR3 comprises 14 residues. Germline values: CDR1 MRHNA, CDR2 SNTAGT. The CDR3 region is CASSKITENTEAFF. CDR3 nucleotides: TGTGCCAGCAGTAAGATAACAGAAAACACTGAAGCTTTCTTT.

The chain carries TRBV11-3 and TRBJ2-3; 8 nucleotides match TRBD1. The junction had 1 base not matched to a gene; V was cut back by 8 bases and J by 3 bases. Germline loops: CDR1 SGHNT, CDR2 YENEEA. The CDR3 extends over 12 amino acids. The CDR3 sequence: CASGQGTDTQYF. The CDR3 coding sequence is TGTGCCAGCGGACAGGGAACAGATACGCAGTATTTT.

The chain is built from TRBV5-1 and TRBJ2-4; 12 bases agree with TRBD1. Germline-derived CDR1 and CDR2 are SGHRS and YFSETQ. The CDR3 runs to 14 residues. V was pared by 4 bases and J by 16 bases, with 12 bases of the junction left unmatched. The CDR3 DNA is TGCGCCAGCAGCCTGGCGACCGGGACAGGGGGCGCTTACTTC. It codes for CASSLATGTGGAYF.

A few counts support this clone. The chain joins TRBV7-8 to TRBJ1-6; TRBD1 might be the D (5 bases). CDR3 length equals 14 residues. Trimming removed 2 bases at V and 9 bases at J, with 11 bases between. Germline values: CDR1 SGHVS, CDR2 FQNEAQ. The CDR3 nucleotides read TGTGCCAGCAGCTTATTAGGCAGGGCTTCACCCCTCCACTTT. As protein: CASSLLGRASPLHF.

This chain joins TRBV2 and TRBJ2-5, with TRBD1 matching 9 bases. J gave up 3 bases and V 4 bases, and 6 bases lay outside the gene matches. The CDR3 runs to 15 residues. Germline CDR1 SNHLY, CDR2 FYNNEI. The CDR3 protein is CASSGATGGEETQYF. In DNA, the CDR3 is TGTGCCAGCAGTGGCGCTACAGGGGGCGAAGAGACCCAGTACTTC.